The 9 T cell receptor beta chains below come from one sample, sequenced in a study of regulatory T cells in long-lasting Graves disease. Libraries of TCR beta came from iRepertoire HTBI primers plus Arm-PCR of CDR3 regions. TCRdb re-derived calls from the multiplex PCR reads in MiXCR, one entry per CDR3 protein. The profile shows roughly 320,000 distinct CDR3 sequences, 16% of them singletons. As to time point: newly diagnosed GD, antithyroid drugs for less than 3 months. Scientists built the TCR library using RNA that was extracted from PBMCs. These data also formed part of another study, on T cells in Graves' hyperthyroidism and ophthalmopathy.

The sample here was peripheral blood mononuclear cells (PBMCs), taken at new diagnosis, from a patient treated with antithyroid drugs. The receptors originated from a man aged 35 to 55 with Graves disease.

This clonotype has only a few counts. J is TRBJ1-4 and V is TRBV27, with D perhaps TRBD1 (6 bases). Germline CDR1 reads MNHEY; CDR2 reads SMNVEV (reference sequence). V lost 3 bases and J 9 bases, leaving 17 bases between the germline ends. The CDR3 contains 15 residues. The CDR3 protein is CASSLRGGPRKKLFF. DNA of the CDR3: TGTGCCAGCAGTTTGAGGGGGGGGCCCAGGAAAAAACTGTTTTTT.

The rearrangement links TRBV29-1 to TRBJ1-1; TRBD1 might be the D (5 bases). Germline assignment: CDR1 SQVTM and CDR2 ANQGSEA. The CDR3 covers 12 residues. Trimming stripped 1 base from V and 10 bases from J, with 13 bases between. CDR3 sequence: CSVEARGSGAFF. The DNA of the CDR3 is TGCAGCGTTGAAGCGAGGGGAAGTGGAGCTTTCTTT.

The rearrangement uses TRBV19 and TRBJ2-5; 9 positions match TRBD2. This CDR3 region has 13 residues. Germline V gives CDR1 LNHDA, CDR2 SQIVND (reference sequence). V shed 9 bases and J 2 bases; nucleotides not matched to a gene: 4. CDR3 sequence reads: CASSGGSQETQYF. DNA for the CDR3: TGTGCCAGCAGCGGGGGGTCGCAAGAGACCCAGTACTTC.

The chain recombines TRBV18 with TRBJ2-7; no reliable D call. Germline CDR1 and CDR2: KGHSH and LQKENI. V was pared by 1 base and J by 5 bases, with 12 bases between. The CDR3 has 14 residues. The chain's CDR3 is CASSPLIGNHEQYF. The DNA of the CDR3 is TGTGCCAGCTCACCACTGATAGGGAACCACGAGCAGTACTTC.

This clonotype occurred many times. The chain combines TRBV7-2 with TRBJ2-1, with 12 bases lining up with TRBD2. CDR1 is SGHTA, CDR2 FQGNSA, per germline. The CDR3 length is 15 residues. The junction had 2 bases not matched to a gene; V was cut back by 1 base and J by 7 bases. The CDR3 protein is CASSLVLAGGNEQFF. Written as DNA, the CDR3 is TGTGCCAGCAGCTTAGTACTAGCGGGAGGAAATGAGCAGTTCTTC.

This clonotype appeared many times. This sequence joins TRBV20-1 and TRBJ2-2, with D perhaps assigned TRBD1 or TRBD2 (5 bases each). V lost 6 bases and J lost 6, with 17 bases in between. The length of the CDR3 is 14 residues. In germline, CDR1 is DFQATT, CDR2 SNEGSKA (reference sequence). The CDR3 here is CSAPQRGGPGELFF. The CDR3 region has the DNA TGCAGTGCCCCGCAGAGGGGTGGCCCCGGGGAGCTGTTTTTT.

This clonotype occurred many times. V usage is TRBV9 and J usage is TRBJ2-3, with D maybe TRBD2 (5 bases). Trimming removed 1 base from V and 4 bases from J, with 13 bases in between. The CDR3 is 15 residues long. In germline, CDR1 is SGDLS, CDR2 YYNGEE. CDR3 sequence reads: CASSVRGLVADTQYF. The CDR3 coding sequence is TGTGCCAGCAGCGTAAGAGGACTTGTGGCAGATACGCAGTATTTT. Full variable domain (remainder filled in from reference TRBV9 and TRBJ2-3): DSGVTQTPKHLITATGQRVTLRCSPRSGDLSVYWYQQSLDQGLQFLIQYYNGEERAKGNILERFSAQQFPDLHSELNLSSLELGDSALYFCASSVRGLVADTQYFGPGTRLTVL.

The genes are TRBV5-1 and TRBJ2-7; 8 bases fit TRBD2. With V trimmed by 6 bases and J by 2 bases, 10 bases remained unmatched. Germline CDR1 SGHRS, CDR2 YFSETQ. CDR3 length: 15 amino acids. CDR3 sequence (DNA): TGCGCCAGCACCTATGGCAGCGGGGGAACCTACGAGCAGTACTTC. The encoded protein is CASTYGSGGTYEQYF.

This clonotype came up a few times. This chain links TRBV7-8 with TRBJ2-3, with 10 nucleotides matching TRBD1. This CDR3 is 19 amino acids long. Germline V gene sequence: CDR1 SGHVS, CDR2 FQNEAQ. V lost 5 bases and J lost 2; bases outside the gene matches: 16. The CDR3 is CASSQRSTGGAGATDTQYF. CDR3 DNA sequence: TGTGCCAGCAGCCAGAGGTCGACAGGGGGCGCAGGGGCCACAGATACGCAGTATTTT.